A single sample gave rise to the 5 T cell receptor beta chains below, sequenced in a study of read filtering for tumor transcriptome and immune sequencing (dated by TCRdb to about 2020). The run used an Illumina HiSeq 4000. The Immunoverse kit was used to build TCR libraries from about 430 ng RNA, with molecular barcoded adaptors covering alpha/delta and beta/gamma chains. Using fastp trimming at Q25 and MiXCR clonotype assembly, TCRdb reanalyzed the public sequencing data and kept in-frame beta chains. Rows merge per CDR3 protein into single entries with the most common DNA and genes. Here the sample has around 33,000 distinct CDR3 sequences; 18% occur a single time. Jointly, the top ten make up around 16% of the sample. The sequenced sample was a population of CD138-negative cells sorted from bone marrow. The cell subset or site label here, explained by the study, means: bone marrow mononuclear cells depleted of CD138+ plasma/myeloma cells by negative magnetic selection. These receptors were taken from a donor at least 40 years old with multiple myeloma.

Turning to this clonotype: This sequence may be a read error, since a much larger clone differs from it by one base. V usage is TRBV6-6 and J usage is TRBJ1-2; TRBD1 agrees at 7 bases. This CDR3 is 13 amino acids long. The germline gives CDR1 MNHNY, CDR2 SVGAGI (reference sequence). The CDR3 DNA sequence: TGTGCCAGCAGTAAGGGACAGACCTATGGCTGCACCTTC. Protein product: CASSKGQTYGCTF.

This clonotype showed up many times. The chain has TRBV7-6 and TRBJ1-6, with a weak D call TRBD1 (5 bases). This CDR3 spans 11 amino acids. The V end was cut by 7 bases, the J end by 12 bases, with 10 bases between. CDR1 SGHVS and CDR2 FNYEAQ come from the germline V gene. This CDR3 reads CASTSGGPLHF. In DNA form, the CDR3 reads TGTGCCAGCACCTCGGGGGGACCCCTCCACTTT. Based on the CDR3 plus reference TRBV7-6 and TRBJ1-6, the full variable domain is GAGVSQSPRYKVTKRGQDVALRCDPISGHVSLYWYRQALGQGPEFLTYFNYEAQQDKSGLPNDRFSAERPEGSISTLTIQRTEQRDSAMYRCASTSGGPLHFGNGTRLTVT.

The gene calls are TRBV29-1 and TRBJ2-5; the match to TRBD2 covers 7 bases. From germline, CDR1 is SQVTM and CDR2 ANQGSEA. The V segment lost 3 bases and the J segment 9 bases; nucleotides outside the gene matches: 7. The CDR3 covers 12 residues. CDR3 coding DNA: TGCAGCGTTGATTGGGGAGGGGAGGCCCAGTACTTC. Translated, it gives CSVDWGGEAQYF.

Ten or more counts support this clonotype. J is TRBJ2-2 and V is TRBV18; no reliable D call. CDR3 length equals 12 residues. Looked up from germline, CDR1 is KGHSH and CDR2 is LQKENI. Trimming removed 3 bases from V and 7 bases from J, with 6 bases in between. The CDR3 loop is CASSPSVGELFF. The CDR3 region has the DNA TGTGCCAGCTCACCGTCGGTCGGGGAGCTGTTTTTT.

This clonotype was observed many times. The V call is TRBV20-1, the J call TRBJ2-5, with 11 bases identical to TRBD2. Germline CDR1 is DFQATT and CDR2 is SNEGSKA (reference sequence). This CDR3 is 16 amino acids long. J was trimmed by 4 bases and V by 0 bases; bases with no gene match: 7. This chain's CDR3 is CSARDLAGGPGETQYF. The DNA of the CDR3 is TGCAGTGCTAGAGATTTAGCGGGGGGGCCGGGAGAGACCCAGTACTTC.